One and the same sample provided the 15 T cell receptor beta chains below, sequenced in a study of T cell clonality in common variable immunodeficiency. Profiling relied on immunoSEQ multiplex PCR, and the TCRdb table lists in-frame clones only, not all of them. In total the sample includes some 64,000 clones, none of them seen once. Sequencing was done on a sample of peripheral blood mononuclear cells. The receptors derive from a person aged 18-70 years in good health.

This clone was found many times. The CDR3 end is not reached by the read, which stops 3 residues before it; the germline J gene fills it in. The chain uses TRBV28 and TRBJ2-3, with D uncertain. The CDR3 length is 12 residues. Looked up from germline, CDR1 is MDHEN and CDR2 is SYDVKM. CDR3 DNA (partial): TGTGCCAGCAGTCTAGGCCCGAGATCG. This gives the protein CASSLGPRS. The whole CDR3 region reads CASSLGPRSQYF.

This clone was seen ten or more times. The CDR3 end is not reached by the read, which stops 3 residues before it; the germline J gene fills it in. The V gene is TRBV6-2 or TRBV6-3, the J gene TRBJ2-7, with 7 bases that match TRBD2. The CDR3 length is 14 residues. CDR1 is MNHEY, CDR2 SVGEGT, per germline. J gave up 2 bases and V 8 bases, and 9 bases lay outside the gene matches. Partial CDR3 DNA: TGTGCCAGCCGAATGGGGGGGAAACCCTACGAG. Translated: CASRMGGKPYE. The CDR3, in full, reads CASRMGGKPYEQYF.

This clone was counted at least ten times. From the germline J gene comes the end of the CDR3, since the read stops 3 residues before it. The V and J genes are TRBV9 and TRBJ2-7, with 10 bases that match TRBD2. The length of the CDR3 is 15 residues. The J segment lost 3 bases and the V segment lost 0 bases, leaving 3 bases of the junction unmatched. The germline V gene has CDR1 SGDLS and CDR2 YYNGEE. CDR3 DNA (partial): TGTGCCAGCAGCGTAGGACTAGCGGGTGACTACGAG. It is translated as CASSVGLAGDYE. The CDR3, in full, reads CASSVGLAGDYEQYF.

This clone was counted at least ten times. The CDR3 DNA, read in part, is TGCAGCGCCGAGCAGGGAACGGGTGGC. This encodes CSAEQGTGG. The CDR3 in full is CSAEQGTGGYTF. V is TRBV29-1 and J is TRBJ1-2; D may be TRBD1 (5 bases). The CDR3 extends 3 residues past the end of the read, so its final part is completed from the germline J gene. CDR3 length: 12 amino acids. CDR1 SQVTM and CDR2 ANQGSEA come from the germline V gene. The V end was cut by 7 bases, the J end by 7 bases, with 16 bases between.

There are many counts of this clone. Read data end 3 residues before the CDR3 end; the end is taken from the germline J gene. The rearrangement uses TRBV7-9 and TRBJ2-2, with 9 bases identical to TRBD1. Germline CDR1 is SEHNR and CDR2 is FQNEAQ (reference sequence). This CDR3 has 12 amino acids. This chain's CDR3 is CAGTGSTGELFF. The CDR3 DNA, read in part, is TGTGCGGGGACAGGGAGTACCGGGGAG.

This clone was found many times. The read terminates 3 residues ahead of where the CDR3 ends, so the germline J gene completes it. The J gene is TRBJ1-1, the V gene TRBV5-1; D call uncertain. This CDR3 has 13 amino acids. The V and J ends lost 0 bases and 4 bases respectively, with 7 bases between them. Germline-derived CDR1 and CDR2 are SGHRS and YFSETQ. The CDR3 is CASSLEAITEAFF. The DNA read from the CDR3 is TGCGCCAGCAGCTTGGAAGCCATCACTGAA.

This clone occurred many times. The read ends 3 residues before the CDR3 terminus; that terminus is restored from the germline J gene. This rearrangement joins TRBV5-1 to TRBJ1-1; D is uncertain. V was pared by 4 bases and J by 1 base, with 11 bases between. The germline V gene encodes CDR1 SGHRS and CDR2 YFSETQ. CDR3 length: 14 amino acids. The CDR3 spells CASSARGENTEAFF. Partial CDR3 DNA: TGCGCCAGCAGCGCCCGGGGAGAGAACACTGAA.

At least ten counts were recorded for this clone. The CDR3 end is not reached by the read, which stops 3 residues before it; the germline J gene fills it in. The J gene is TRBJ1-2, the V gene TRBV30; D not certain. Germline V CDR1 and CDR2: GTSNPN, SVGIG (reference sequence). The CDR3 loop spans 14 amino acids. Trimming stripped 0 bases from V and 4 bases from J, with 12 bases between. The CDR3 DNA, read in part, is TGTGCCTGGAGTGTGCGGGTGCTCCCCTATGGC. Translated, it gives CAWSVRVLPYG. The full CDR3 protein is CAWSVRVLPYGYTF.

Ten or more counts support this clone. The read comes to an end 3 residues before the CDR3 does, leaving the germline J gene to fill in the end. This chain uses TRBV20-1 with TRBJ2-1; 12 bases are shared with TRBD2. CDR3 size: 15 residues. Trimming removed 5 bases from V and 7 bases from J; junction bases left unmatched: 9. Germline CDR1 is DFQATT and CDR2 is SNEGSKA (reference sequence). The sequenced CDR3 bases are TGCAGTGCTGGACGACTAGCGGGAGTAGGAAATGAG. Its protein is CSAGRLAGVGNE. The CDR3, in full, reads CSAGRLAGVGNEQFF.

CDR3 region: CASSFDRVEYTF. CDR3 DNA, as far as it was read: TGCGCCAGCAGCTTTGACAGGGTGGAA. The V gene is TRBV5-1, the J gene TRBJ1-2, with 7 bases fitting TRBD1. The read ends 3 residues shy of where the CDR3 ends; the end is completed using the germline J gene. Germline loops: CDR1 SGHRS, CDR2 YFSETQ. This CDR3 contains 12 residues.

This clone came up many times. The read terminates 3 residues ahead of where the CDR3 ends, so the germline J gene completes it. The genes are TRBV18 and TRBJ1-2; 10 positions agree with TRBD1. This CDR3 is built from 14 residues. Germline loops: CDR1 KGHSH, CDR2 LQKENI. The sequenced part of the CDR3 DNA is TGTGCCAGCTCACCACAGACAGGGGGCGAGGGC. Translation gives CASSPQTGGEG. The whole CDR3 protein is CASSPQTGGEGYTF.

This clone was counted ten times or more. The CDR3 loop reads CSARDARTSLPYNEQFF. Partial CDR3 DNA: TGCAGTGCTAGAGATGCCCGAACTAGCCTTCCCTACAATGAG. V and J are TRBV20-1 and TRBJ2-1; TRBD2 is a possible D gene (6 bases). The sequence runs out 3 residues before the end of the CDR3; the remainder is reconstructed from the germline J gene. With 0 bases removed from V and 2 bases from J, the gap between germline ends came to 17 bases. The CDR3 has 17 residues. Germline CDR1 is DFQATT and CDR2 is SNEGSKA (reference sequence).

This clone was seen repeatedly, ten times or more. The read ends 3 residues early relative to the CDR3; the germline J gene fills the gap. The chain recombines TRBV30 with TRBJ2-5; 11 nucleotides line up with TRBD1. Germline CDR1 is GTSNPN and CDR2 is SVGIG (reference sequence). With 1 base clipped from V and 5 bases from J, the junction kept 9 bases outside the gene matches. The CDR3 sequence is 16 residues long. The CDR3 DNA, read in part, is TGTGCCTGGAGTGGTGTGGGACAGGGGGTTACGGAGACC. Amino acids: CAWSGVGQGVTET. The entire CDR3 is CAWSGVGQGVTETQYF.

At least ten counts were recorded for this clone. The read finishes 3 residues shy of the CDR3 end, and the germline J gene is used to complete it. The chain is built from TRBV7-9 and TRBJ1-1; no reliable D call. The CDR3 has 11 residues. The germline V gene has CDR1 SEHNR and CDR2 FQNEAQ (reference sequence). This chain's CDR3 is CASSFQGEAFF. The DNA read from the CDR3 is TGTGCCAGCAGCTTTCAAGGGGAA.

Ten or more counts support this clone. The CDR3 reads CASSQDSLSHGYTF. The part of the CDR3 DNA that was read is TGTGCCAGCAGCCAGGACAGTTTAAGTCATGGC. V and J are TRBV14 and TRBJ1-2; perhaps TRBD1 as D (6 bases). The CDR3 goes on 3 residues after the read ends, and that part is filled in from the germline J gene. The ends were cut back, 3 bases at V and 6 bases at J, with 14 bases in the middle. The germline V gene encodes CDR1 SGHDN and CDR2 FVKESK. The CDR3 has 14 amino acids. Based on the CDR3 plus reference TRBV14 and TRBJ1-2, the full variable domain is EAGVTQFPSHSVIEKGQTVTLRCDPISGHDNLYWYRRVMGKEIKFLLHFVKESKQDESGMPNNRFLAERTGGTYSTLKVQPAELEDSGVYFCASSQDSLSHGYTFGSGTRLTVV.